These 27 T cell receptor beta chains share one sample of origin, sequenced in a study of blood T cell repertoires in COVID-19. Here immunoSEQ multiplex PCR was the method, and the copy in TCRdb shows in-frame clones only, minus some. Here the sample spans 210,000 or so clones, about 88% being singletons. The sequencing sample was made of peripheral blood. The receptors were sampled from a woman aged 40 to 49 who had recovered from COVID-19.

V and J are TRBV4-1 and TRBJ1-5; the match to TRBD1 covers 8 bases. The junction had 8 bases not matched to a gene; V was cut back by 1 base and J by 6 bases. Per the germline V gene, CDR1 is MGHRA and CDR2 is YSYEKL. The CDR3 sequence is 16 residues long. The CDR3 DNA is TGCGCCAGCAGCCAAGGGGCCGCGGACAGGGTTCAGCCCCAGCATTTT. This encodes CASSQGAADRVQPQHF.

V usage is TRBV27 and J usage is TRBJ1-5; TRBD1 agrees at 8 bases. V trimming: 1 base; J trimming: 2 bases; junction bases outside the gene matches: 7. The CDR3 runs to 17 residues. CDR1 and CDR2 (germline): MNHEY, SMNVEV (reference sequence). CDR3 in amino acids: CASSLFGGQGGNQPQHF. CDR3 bases: TGTGCCAGCAGTTTATTTGGTGGACAGGGAGGCAATCAGCCCCAGCATTTT.

The chain has TRBV9 and TRBJ2-5, with 12 nucleotides matching TRBD2. Per germline, CDR1 SGDLS and CDR2 YYNGEE. The V segment lost 0 bases and the J segment 2 bases; nucleotides outside the gene matches: 5. This CDR3 has 17 amino acids. Written as DNA, the CDR3 is TGTGCCAGCAGCGTAGCTCCTAGCGGGAGGGTTCAAGAGACCCAGTACTTC. Amino acids: CASSVAPSGRVQETQYF. Supplemented by reference TRBV9 and TRBJ2-5, the full variable domain reads DSGVTQTPKHLITATGQRVTLRCSPRSGDLSVYWYQQSLDQGLQFLIQYYNGEERAKGNILERFSAQQFPDLHSELNLSSLELGDSALYFCASSVAPSGRVQETQYFGPGTRLLVL.

Concerning this clone: Distinct nucleotide sequences in the sample also encode this CDR3. The rearrangement uses TRBV18 and TRBJ2-2; no reliable D call. Trimming cost V 3 bases and J 6 bases, with 5 bases left between them. CDR3 size: 12 residues. The V gene's germline CDR1 is KGHSH and CDR2 LQKENI. The CDR3 protein is CASSPPAGELFF. The CDR3 DNA sequence: TGTGCCAGCTCACCCCCCGCCGGGGAGCTGTTTTTT.

This sequence joins TRBV18 and TRBJ2-5, with 14 bases identical to TRBD2. V dropped 3 bases and J dropped 1; count of bases not matched to a gene: 16. The CDR3 totals 21 residues. Per germline, CDR1 KGHSH and CDR2 LQKENI. CDR3 amino acids: CASSPNIRKPTSGRAQETQYF. As DNA, the CDR3 is TGTGCCAGCTCACCGAACATTAGAAAACCGACTAGCGGGAGGGCCCAAGAGACCCAGTACTTC. Based on the CDR3 plus reference TRBV18 and TRBJ2-5, the full variable domain is NAGVMQNPRHLVRRRGQEARLRCSPMKGHSHVYWYRQLPEEGLKFMVYLQKENIIDESGMPKERFSAEFPKEGPSILRIQQVVRGDSAAYFCASSPNIRKPTSGRAQETQYFGPGTRLLVL.

The rearrangement joins TRBV19 to TRBJ2-6, with 14 positions matching TRBD2. The CDR3 is made up of 17 amino acids. Per the germline V gene, CDR1 is LNHDA and CDR2 is SQIVND (reference sequence). Trimming removed 8 bases from V and 2 bases from J; junction bases left unmatched: 5. The CDR3 here is CASHGLAGGAGANVLTF. The CDR3 bases are TGTGCCAGTCACGGACTAGCGGGAGGAGCTGGGGCCAACGTCCTGACTTTC.

The J gene is TRBJ2-1, the V gene TRBV19, with TRBD1 matching over 12 bases. V shed 1 base, J shed 13 bases, and the junction held 2 bases outside the gene matches. CDR1 is LNHDA and CDR2 is SQIVND in the germline V gene (reference sequence). CDR3 size: 13 residues. Here the CDR3 DNA reads TGTGCCAGTAGTATAGTCGGGACAGGGGGCCAGTTCTTC. Amino acid sequence: CASSIVGTGGQFF.

J is TRBJ2-1 and V is TRBV13; possibly TRBD1 for D (6 bases). CDR1 and CDR2 (germline): PRHDT, FYEKMQ (reference sequence). Deletions cut 5 bases from V and 3 bases from J, with 17 bases between. This CDR3 spans 16 amino acids. In DNA form, the CDR3 reads TGTGCCAGCAGCCCCCCCACAGGGACCCTCTACAATGAGCAGTTCTTC. It is translated as CASSPPTGTLYNEQFF.

The gene calls are TRBV2 and TRBJ2-7, with a possible D match to TRBD1 (6 bases). The CDR3 runs 14 residues. The germline gives CDR1 SNHLY, CDR2 FYNNEI. Trimming left V 4 bases short and J 4 bases short, with 14 bases between. The CDR3 here is CASSAYRDLYEQYF. DNA of the CDR3: TGTGCCAGCAGTGCCTACAGGGATTTATACGAGCAGTACTTC.

This chain connects TRBV19 to TRBJ1-2; 7 nucleotides agree with TRBD1. V gave up 2 bases and J gave up 8 bases; unmatched junction bases: 8. The CDR3 sequence is 14 residues long. CDR1 and CDR2 (germline): LNHDA, SQIVND (reference sequence). DNA of the CDR3: TGTGCCAGTAGTATAAGGCAACAGGGGAAAGGCTACACCTTC. Translating it yields CASSIRQQGKGYTF.

The chain links TRBV19 to TRBJ2-7; TRBD2 aligns across 7 bases. The CDR3 length is 15 residues. The junction had 8 bases not matched to a gene; V was cut back by 6 bases and J by 0 bases. Germline V gives CDR1 LNHDA, CDR2 SQIVND (reference sequence). In DNA, the CDR3 is TGTGCCAGTAGGATGAGCGGGATTCTCTCCTACGAGCAGTACTTC. The encoded protein is CASRMSGILSYEQYF.

V and J are TRBV3-1 (or the pseudogene TRBV3-2) and TRBJ2-7; D is unresolved. Trimming shortened V by 1 base and J by 4 bases, and 14 bases separated the two germline ends. The CDR3 length is 15 residues. Germline V lookup: CDR1 LGHDT, CDR2 YNNKEL (reference sequence). The CDR3 protein is CASSQAFGEAYEQYF. The CDR3 DNA follows: TGTGCCAGCAGCCAAGCATTCGGAGAGGCGTACGAGCAGTACTTC.

The rearrangement uses TRBV18 and TRBJ2-7; 7 bases match TRBD1. Germline trimming cut 6 bases from V and 8 bases from J; bases unmatched to any gene: 4. This CDR3 region has 11 residues. CDR1 is KGHSH, CDR2 LQKENI, per germline. CDR3 sequence (DNA): TGTGCCAGCTCCGACAGGGAACAGCAGTACTTC. Residues: CASSDREQQYF.

V usage is TRBV14 and J usage is TRBJ2-1, with a possible D match to TRBD2 (5 bases). This CDR3 comprises 18 residues. V was clipped by 0 bases and J by 0 bases, with 15 bases between them. Germline values: CDR1 SGHDN, CDR2 FVKESK. The CDR3 bases are TGTGCCAGCAGCCAAGATTTGACTACTTATAGCTCCTACAATGAGCAGTTCTTC. Translating gives CASSQDLTTYSSYNEQFF.

The chain is built from TRBV15 and TRBJ1-2; 9 nucleotides match TRBD1. Trimming cost V 5 bases and J 8 bases; bases outside gene matches: 6. This CDR3 region has 13 residues. CDR1 LNHNV and CDR2 YYDKDF come from the germline V gene (reference sequence). CDR3 sequence reads: CATSGGQGNGYTF. The CDR3 region has the DNA TGTGCCACCAGCGGGGGACAGGGTAACGGCTACACCTTC.

This clone was seen only a few times. The rearrangement links TRBV10-2 to TRBJ1-3; D is possibly TRBD1 (5 bases). This CDR3 comprises 15 residues. Germline V gene sequence: CDR1 WSHSY, CDR2 SAAADI. V was clipped by 0 bases and J by 0 bases, with 6 bases between them. The CDR3 is CASSESGRSGNTIYF. The CDR3 bases are TGCGCCAGCAGTGAGTCGGGGCGCTCTGGAAACACCATATATTTT.

The chain combines TRBV27 with TRBJ2-2, with 12 bases identical to TRBD1. Unmatched junction bases numbered 5, after V lost 2 bases and J lost 4 bases. The CDR3 runs to 17 residues. Germline V gene lookup returns CDR1 MNHEY and CDR2 SMNVEV (reference sequence). In nucleotides, the CDR3 is TGTGCCAGCAGTTTAAGGGGACAGGGGGCGAGCACCGGGGAGCTGTTTTTT. Translated, it gives CASSLRGQGASTGELFF.

This clone has only a few counts. V usage is TRBV3-1 (or the pseudogene TRBV3-2) and J usage is TRBJ1-3, with 8 bases lining up with TRBD1. The junction had 0 bases not matched to a gene; V was cut back by 0 bases and J by 2 bases. The CDR3 is made up of 15 amino acids. Germline CDR1 and CDR2: LGHDT and YNNKEL (reference sequence). CDR3 coding DNA: TGTGCCAGCAGCCAAGAGGACAGGGCTGGAAACACCATATATTTT. It specifies CASSQEDRAGNTIYF.

CDR3 in amino acids: CASSTGQGGGYTF. CDR3 nucleotides: TGCGCCAGCAGCACAGGACAGGGCGGGGGCTACACCTTC. The chain joins TRBV5-1 to TRBJ1-2; 8 nucleotides agree with TRBD1. This CDR3 comprises 13 residues. The germline V gene has CDR1 SGHRS and CDR2 YFSETQ. The trim removed 4 bases at V and 8 bases at J, leaving 7 bases unmatched.

This clone was counted a few times. The chain combines TRBV6-1 with TRBJ1-1; unclear D gene. CDR3 length equals 14 residues. The germline V gene encodes CDR1 MNHNS and CDR2 SASEGT. Trimming left V 3 bases short and J 1 base short, with 9 bases between. Here the CDR3 reads CASSELAENTEAFF. Written as DNA, the CDR3 is TGTGCCAGCAGTGAGCTTGCAGAGAACACTGAAGCTTTCTTT.

This clone showed up just a few times. The chain links TRBV18 to TRBJ1-5, with D unresolved. The V gene lost 2 bases and the J gene lost 4 bases, with 12 bases spanning the gap. CDR1 and CDR2 (germline): KGHSH, LQKENI. CDR3 length: 15 residues. The CDR3 DNA follows: TGTGCCAGCTCACCAGGAGGGTTGGAGAATCAGCCCCAGCATTTT. Protein sequence: CASSPGGLENQPQHF.

CDR3 sequence (DNA): TGTGCCAGCAGCACAGGGGGCGGAAGTTATGGCTACACCTTC. It encodes CASSTGGGSYGYTF. This chain links TRBV3-1 (or the pseudogene TRBV3-2) with TRBJ1-2; 9 bases match TRBD1. The J segment lost 5 bases and the V segment lost 5 bases, leaving 6 bases of the junction unmatched. Germline CDR1 LGHDT, CDR2 YNNKEL (reference sequence). The CDR3 length is 14 residues.

This clone was detected once. The J gene is TRBJ1-6, the V gene TRBV6-5; D perhaps matches TRBD1 (6 bases). The V gene lost 0 bases and the J gene lost 8 bases, with 8 bases spanning the gap. The germline V gene has CDR1 MNHEY and CDR2 SVGAGI. The CDR3 is made up of 14 amino acids. CDR3 amino acids: CASSYSGGDSPLHF. CDR3 coding DNA: TGTGCCAGCAGTTACTCAGGGGGAGATTCACCCCTCCACTTT.

V is TRBV6-6 and J is TRBJ2-1, with 8 bases aligning to TRBD2. J gave up 2 bases and V 0 bases, and 3 bases lay outside the gene matches. This CDR3 is built from 16 residues. The germline V gene has CDR1 MNHNY and CDR2 SVGAGI (reference sequence). The CDR3: CASSYSATSAYNEQFF. The CDR3 DNA is TGTGCCAGCAGTTACTCAGCGACTAGCGCCTACAATGAGCAGTTCTTC.

The gene calls are TRBV19 and TRBJ1-2, with a weak D call TRBD1 (6 bases). The V gene's germline CDR1 is LNHDA and CDR2 SQIVND (reference sequence). This CDR3 comprises 14 residues. V was shortened by 2 bases and J by 2 bases, with 9 bases between the two germline ends. CDR3 bases: TGTGCCAGTAGTATACAGGGGCTAAACTATGGCTACACCTTC. Its protein product is CASSIQGLNYGYTF.

J is TRBJ1-1 and V is TRBV4-3; 8 bases are a match to TRBD1. Germline-derived CDR1 and CDR2 are LGHNA and YSLEER. The CDR3 covers 17 residues. With V trimmed by 0 bases and J by 9 bases, 15 bases remained unmatched. The CDR3 DNA sequence: TGCGCCAGCAGCCAAGATAGGTCAGGGGGCTCGGGTCCAAAAGCTTTCTTT. Encoded protein: CASSQDRSGGSGPKAFF.

The J gene is TRBJ2-5, the V gene TRBV27; TRBD2 aligns across 11 bases. Looked up from germline, CDR1 is MNHEY and CDR2 is SMNVEV (reference sequence). Trimming cost V 5 bases and J 7 bases; bases outside gene matches: 9. This CDR3 is built from 15 residues. This CDR3 is CASSPLGLAVRTQYF. The CDR3 nucleotides are TGTGCCAGCAGTCCGTTGGGACTAGCGGTCAGGACCCAGTACTTC.